Sequencing of this TCR beta chain was carried out in a study of blood T cells in healthy people across ages. Overall study findings and caveats: Long-lived donors exceeded aged donors in naive CD4+ cells and diversity. Changes in expanded clonotypes were possibly confounded, as the CMV status of donors was unknown.

Combining a sample-barcoded 5' primer with a J-beta primer mix, a second PCR ran for 7 to 11 cycles. Each cDNA molecule was tagged by a template-switch adaptor that had 12 random nucleotides. TCRdb analysed the 5' RACE reads with MiXCR anew, one entry per CDR3 protein. This sample has 600,000 or so distinct CDR3 sequences, with 25% to 30% found just once. Researchers report isolating at least 7 million PBMCs per sample. A remark on this clonotype: Its antigen is as yet unknown.

CDR1 is DFQATT and CDR2 is SNEGSKA in the germline V gene (reference sequence). The CDR3 has 14 amino acids. With V trimmed by 5 bases and J by 8 bases, 6 bases remained unmatched. The clonotype was recovered from an elderly woman in good health. This chain links TRBV20-1 with TRBJ2-2, with 12 bases aligning to TRBD2. Sample: blood. For the CDR3, the DNA is TGCAGTGCTGAACGACTAGCGGGGGCAGGGGAGCTGTTTTTT. Protein: CSAERLAGAGELFF.